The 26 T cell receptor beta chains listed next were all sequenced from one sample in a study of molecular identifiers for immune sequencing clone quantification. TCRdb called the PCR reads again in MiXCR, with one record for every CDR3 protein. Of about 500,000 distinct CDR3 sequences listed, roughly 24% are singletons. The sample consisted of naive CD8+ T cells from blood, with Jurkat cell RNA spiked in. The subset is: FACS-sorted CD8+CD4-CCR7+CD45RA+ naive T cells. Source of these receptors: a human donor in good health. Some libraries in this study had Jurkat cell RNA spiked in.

The CDR3 bases are TGCAGTGCTAGCCCAGACAGGGGATGGTATACTGAAGCTTTCTTT. Amino acids: CSASPDRGWYTEAFF. This chain joins TRBV20-1 and TRBJ1-1, with 8 bases lining up with TRBD1. The CDR3 sequence is 15 residues long. V lost 3 bases to trimming and J lost 5 bases; unmatched junction nucleotides: 11. CDR1 and CDR2 from the germline V gene are DFQATT and SNEGSKA (reference sequence).

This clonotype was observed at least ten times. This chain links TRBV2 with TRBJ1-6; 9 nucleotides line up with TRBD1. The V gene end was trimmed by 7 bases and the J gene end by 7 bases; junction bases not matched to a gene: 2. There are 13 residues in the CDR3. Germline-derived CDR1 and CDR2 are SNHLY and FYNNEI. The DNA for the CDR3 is TGTGCCAGCACAGGACAGGGGAATTCACCCCTCCACTTT. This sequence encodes CASTGQGNSPLHF.

The CDR3 is CASSDSTCLAVYEQYF. In nucleotides, the CDR3 is TGTGCCAGCAGTGACTCGACTTGCCTAGCGGTCTACGAGCAGTACTTC. This sequence joins TRBV6-4 and TRBJ2-7; 7 positions agree with TRBD2. Germline V gene sequence: CDR1 MRHNA, CDR2 SNTAGT. With V trimmed by 0 bases and J by 3 bases, 8 bases remained unmatched. The CDR3 runs 16 residues.

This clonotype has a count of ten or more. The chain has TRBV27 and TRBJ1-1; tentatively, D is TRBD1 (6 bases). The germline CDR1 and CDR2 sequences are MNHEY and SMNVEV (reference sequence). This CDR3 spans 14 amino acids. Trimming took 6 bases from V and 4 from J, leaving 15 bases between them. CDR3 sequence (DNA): TGTGCCAGCAGCCCCATAGGGGGACCCACTGAAGCTTTCTTT. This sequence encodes CASSPIGGPTEAFF.

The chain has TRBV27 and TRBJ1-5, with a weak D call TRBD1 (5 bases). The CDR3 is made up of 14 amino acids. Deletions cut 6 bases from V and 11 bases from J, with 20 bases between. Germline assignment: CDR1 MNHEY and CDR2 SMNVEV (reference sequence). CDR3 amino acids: CASSGVTALGAQHF. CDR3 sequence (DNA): TGTGCCAGCAGCGGCGTGACAGCACTCGGGGCCCAGCATTTT.

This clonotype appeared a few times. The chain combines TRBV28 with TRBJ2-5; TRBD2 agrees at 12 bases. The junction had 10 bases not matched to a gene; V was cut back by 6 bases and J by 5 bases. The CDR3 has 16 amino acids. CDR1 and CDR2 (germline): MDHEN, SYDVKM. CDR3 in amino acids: CASSDSKGLAGETQYF. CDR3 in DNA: TGTGCCAGCAGCGACTCAAAAGGACTAGCGGGGGAGACCCAGTACTTC. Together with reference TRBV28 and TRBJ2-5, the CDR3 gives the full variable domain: DVKVTQSSRYLVKRTGEKVFLECVQDMDHENMFWYRQDPGLGLRLIYFSYDVKMKEKGDIPEGYSVSREKKERFSLILESASTNQTSMYLCASSDSKGLAGETQYFGPGTRLLVL.

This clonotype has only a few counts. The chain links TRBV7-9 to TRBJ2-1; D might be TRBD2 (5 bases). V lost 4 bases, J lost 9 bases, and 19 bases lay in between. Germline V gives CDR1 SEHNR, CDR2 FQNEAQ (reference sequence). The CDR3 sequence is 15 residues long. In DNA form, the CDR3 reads TGTGCCAGCAGCTATAACATAGGCGAGGGCAGTGAGCAGTTCTTC. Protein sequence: CASSYNIGEGSEQFF.

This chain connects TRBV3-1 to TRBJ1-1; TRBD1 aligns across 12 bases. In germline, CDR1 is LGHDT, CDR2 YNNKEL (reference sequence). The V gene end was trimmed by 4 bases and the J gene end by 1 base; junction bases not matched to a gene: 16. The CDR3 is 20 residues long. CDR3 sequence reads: CASSPKSGQGAFRWNTEAFF. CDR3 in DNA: TGTGCCAGCAGCCCAAAATCGGGACAGGGGGCATTCAGGTGGAACACTGAAGCTTTCTTT.

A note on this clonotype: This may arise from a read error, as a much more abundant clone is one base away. The CDR3 is CASSQSTGMGTEAIF. The CDR3 bases are TGCGCCAGCAGCCAATCAACAGGGATGGGCACTGAAGCTATCTTT. The chain employs TRBV4-3 and TRBJ1-1; D is perhaps TRBD1 (6 bases). Looked up from germline, CDR1 is LGHNA and CDR2 is YSLEER. CDR3 length: 15 residues.

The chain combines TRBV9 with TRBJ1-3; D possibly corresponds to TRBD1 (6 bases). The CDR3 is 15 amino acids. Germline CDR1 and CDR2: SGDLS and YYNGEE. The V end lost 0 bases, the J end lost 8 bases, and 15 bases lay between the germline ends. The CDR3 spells CASSVGGGVRDTIYF. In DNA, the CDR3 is TGTGCCAGCAGCGTAGGAGGGGGTGTTAGAGACACCATATATTTT. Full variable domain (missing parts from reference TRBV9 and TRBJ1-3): DSGVTQTPKHLITATGQRVTLRCSPRSGDLSVYWYQQSLDQGLQFLIQYYNGEERAKGNILERFSAQQFPDLHSELNLSSLELGDSALYFCASSVGGGVRDTIYFGEGSWLTVV.

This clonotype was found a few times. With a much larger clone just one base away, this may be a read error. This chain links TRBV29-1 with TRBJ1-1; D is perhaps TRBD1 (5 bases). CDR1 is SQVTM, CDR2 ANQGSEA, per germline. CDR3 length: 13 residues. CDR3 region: CSVDDSLNTGAFF. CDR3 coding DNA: TGCAGCGTTGACGACAGCTTGAACACTGGAGCTTTCTTT.

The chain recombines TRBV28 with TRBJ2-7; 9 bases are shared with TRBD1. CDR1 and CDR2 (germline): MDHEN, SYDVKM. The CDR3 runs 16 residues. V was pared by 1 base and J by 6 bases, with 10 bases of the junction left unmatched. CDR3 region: CASSLYPTGGEGEQYF. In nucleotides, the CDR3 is TGTGCCAGCAGTTTATACCCCACAGGGGGCGAGGGCGAGCAGTACTTC.

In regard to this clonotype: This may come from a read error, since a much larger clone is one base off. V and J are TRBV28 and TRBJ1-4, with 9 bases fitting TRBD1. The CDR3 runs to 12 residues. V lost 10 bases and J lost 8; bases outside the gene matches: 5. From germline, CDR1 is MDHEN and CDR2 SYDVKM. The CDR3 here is CATTGGREKLFF. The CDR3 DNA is TGTGCCACTACAGGGGGCAGAGAAAAACTGTTTTTT.

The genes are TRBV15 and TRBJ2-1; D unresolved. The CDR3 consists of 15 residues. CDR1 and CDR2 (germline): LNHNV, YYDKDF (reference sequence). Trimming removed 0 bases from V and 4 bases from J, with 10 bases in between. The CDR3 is CATSRDFDSYNEQFF. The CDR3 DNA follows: TGTGCCACCAGCAGAGATTTTGATTCTTACAATGAGCAGTTCTTC.

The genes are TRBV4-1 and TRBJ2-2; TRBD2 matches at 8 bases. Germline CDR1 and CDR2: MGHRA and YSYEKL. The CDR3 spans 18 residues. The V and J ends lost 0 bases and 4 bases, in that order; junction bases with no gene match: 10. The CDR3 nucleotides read TGCGCCAGCAGCCAAGACCCTCCGGGGGGGCCGGGCACCGGGGAGCTGTTTTTT. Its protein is CASSQDPPGGPGTGELFF.

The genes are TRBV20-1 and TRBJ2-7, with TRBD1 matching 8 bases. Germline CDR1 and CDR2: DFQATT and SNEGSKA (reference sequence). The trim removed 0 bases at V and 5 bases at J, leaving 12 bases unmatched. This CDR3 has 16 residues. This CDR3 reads CSARDDRGSFRDEQYF. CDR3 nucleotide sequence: TGCAGTGCTAGAGATGACAGGGGTTCGTTTCGAGACGAGCAGTACTTC.

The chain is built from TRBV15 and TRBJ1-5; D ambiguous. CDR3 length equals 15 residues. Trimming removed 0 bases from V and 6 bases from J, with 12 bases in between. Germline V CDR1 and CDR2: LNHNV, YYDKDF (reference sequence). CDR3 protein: CATSRDFTEAQPQHF. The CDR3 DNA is TGTGCCACCAGCAGAGATTTTACGGAGGCTCAGCCCCAGCATTTT.

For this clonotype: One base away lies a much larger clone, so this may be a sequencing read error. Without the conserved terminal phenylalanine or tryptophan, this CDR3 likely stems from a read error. This CDR3 reads CASGGQDNAYGYTY. Here the CDR3 DNA reads TGTGCCAGCGGGGGACAGGATAACGCCTATGGCTACACCTAC. The chain is built from TRBV6-5 and TRBJ1-2; 8 nucleotides align to TRBD1. Germline V gives CDR1 MNHEY, CDR2 SVGAGI. The CDR3 totals 14 residues. Germline trimming cut 8 bases from V and 4 bases from J; bases unmatched to any gene: 9.

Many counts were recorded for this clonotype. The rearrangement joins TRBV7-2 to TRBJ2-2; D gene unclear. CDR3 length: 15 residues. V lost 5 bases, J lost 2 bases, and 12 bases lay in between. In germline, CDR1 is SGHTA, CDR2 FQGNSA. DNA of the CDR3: TGTGCCAGCAGCCGAACCGACTTCAACACCGGGGAGCTGTTTTTT. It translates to CASSRTDFNTGELFF.

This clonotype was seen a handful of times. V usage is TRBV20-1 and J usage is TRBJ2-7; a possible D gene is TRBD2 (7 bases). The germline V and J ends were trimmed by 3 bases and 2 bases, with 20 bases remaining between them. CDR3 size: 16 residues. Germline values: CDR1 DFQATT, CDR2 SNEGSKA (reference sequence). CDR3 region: CSASSVREEGAYEQYF. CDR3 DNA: TGCAGTGCTAGCTCGGTTCGGGAGGAGGGGGCCTACGAGCAGTACTTC.

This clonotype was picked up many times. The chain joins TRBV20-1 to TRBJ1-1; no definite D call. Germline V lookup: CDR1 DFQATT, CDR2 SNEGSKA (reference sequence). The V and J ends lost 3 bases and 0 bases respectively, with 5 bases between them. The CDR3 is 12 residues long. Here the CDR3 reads CSASPLNTEAFF. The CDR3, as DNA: TGCAGTGCTAGTCCCCTGAACACTGAAGCTTTCTTT.

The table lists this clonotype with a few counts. The CDR3 coding sequence is TGTGCCAGCACCTCCGCCCGGGGGAGAGACTATGGCTACACCTTC. Its protein product is CASTSARGRDYGYTF. The V and J genes are TRBV6-5 and TRBJ1-2; D might be TRBD1 (5 bases). The germline V and J ends were trimmed by 7 bases and 3 bases, with 18 bases remaining between them. The CDR3 is made up of 15 amino acids. CDR1 is MNHEY and CDR2 is SVGAGI in the germline V gene.

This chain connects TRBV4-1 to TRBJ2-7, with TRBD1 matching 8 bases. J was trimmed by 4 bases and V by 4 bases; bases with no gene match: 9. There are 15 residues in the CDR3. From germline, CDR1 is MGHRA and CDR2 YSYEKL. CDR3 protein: CASSPGRGRTYEQYF. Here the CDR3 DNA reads TGCGCCAGCAGCCCTGGCAGGGGGCGCACTTACGAGCAGTACTTC.

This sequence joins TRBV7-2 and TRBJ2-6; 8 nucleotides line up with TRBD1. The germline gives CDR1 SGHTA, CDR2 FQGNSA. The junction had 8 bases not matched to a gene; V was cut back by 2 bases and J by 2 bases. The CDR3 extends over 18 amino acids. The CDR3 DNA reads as TGTGCCAGCAGCTTAACCTGGACAGGGTTACCTGGGGCCAACGTCCTGACTTTC. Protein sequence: CASSLTWTGLPGANVLTF.

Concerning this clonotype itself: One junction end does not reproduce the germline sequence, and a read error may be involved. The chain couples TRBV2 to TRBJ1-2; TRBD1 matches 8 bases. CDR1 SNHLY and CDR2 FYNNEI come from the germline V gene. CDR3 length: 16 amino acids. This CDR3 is CTSIPRTGPGVYGYTF. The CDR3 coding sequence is TGTACCAGCATCCCACGGACAGGGCCAGGGGTCTATGGCTACACCTTC.

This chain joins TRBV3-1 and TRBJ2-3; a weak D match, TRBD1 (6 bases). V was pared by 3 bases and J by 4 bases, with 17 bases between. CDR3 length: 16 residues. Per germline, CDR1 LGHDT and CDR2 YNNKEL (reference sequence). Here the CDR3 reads CASSQGPGDPPDTQYF. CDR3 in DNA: TGTGCCAGCAGCCAGGGGCCAGGGGATCCCCCAGATACGCAGTATTTT.